The 14 T cell receptor beta chains below come from one sample, sequenced in a study of control samples from healthy donors and cancer patients. Only in-frame clones appear in the TCRdb table, and some are missing; sequencing was by immunoSEQ multiplex PCR. This sample has more than 150,000 clones; approximately 93% occur once, and the top ten carry around 2.5%. Sample: blood. The receptors stem from a man over 45 in good health.

The rearrangement joins TRBV3-1 (or the pseudogene TRBV3-2) to TRBJ1-1; D gene unclear. V lost 1 base and J 1 base, leaving 7 bases between the germline ends. This CDR3 spans 14 amino acids. Germline CDR1 reads LGHDT; CDR2 reads YNNKEL (reference sequence). The CDR3 is CASSQGTPNTEAFF. In DNA form, the CDR3 reads TGTGCCAGCAGCCAAGGGACGCCGAACACTGAAGCTTTCTTT.

This chain uses TRBV28 with TRBJ2-6, with TRBD1 matching 9 bases. Germline CDR1 reads MDHEN; CDR2 reads SYDVKM. The V segment lost 6 bases and the J segment 4 bases; nucleotides outside the gene matches: 7. This CDR3 comprises 16 residues. This CDR3 reads CASRPGQGSGANVLTF. DNA of the CDR3: TGTGCCAGCAGACCGGGACAGGGTTCGGGGGCCAACGTCCTGACTTTC.

The chain carries TRBV19 and TRBJ2-2; 7 bases agree with TRBD2. The V and J ends lost 5 bases and 4 bases, in that order; junction bases with no gene match: 7. CDR3 length: 15 amino acids. Germline lookup yields CDR1 LNHDA and CDR2 SQIVND (reference sequence). The CDR3 spells CASSPRGTATGELFF. In DNA form, the CDR3 reads TGTGCCAGTAGTCCGCGGGGGACTGCCACCGGGGAGCTGTTTTTT. Together with reference TRBV19 and TRBJ2-2, the CDR3 gives the full variable domain: DGGITQSPKYLFRKEGQNVTLSCEQNLNHDAMYWYRQDPGQGLRLIYYSQIVNDFQKGDIAEGYSVSREKKESFPLTVTSAQKNPTAFYLCASSPRGTATGELFFGEGSRLTVL.

J is TRBJ2-1 and V is TRBV2; 7 bases agree with TRBD2. The trim removed 5 bases at V and 9 bases at J, leaving 10 bases unmatched. The germline CDR1 and CDR2 sequences are SNHLY and FYNNEI. This CDR3 region has 14 residues. CDR3 sequence (DNA): TGTGCCAGCAGTCTGGGGGTAGCGGGCGGTGAGCAGTTCTTC. Amino acid sequence: CASSLGVAGGEQFF.

The rearrangement uses TRBV27 and TRBJ2-2, with 8 nucleotides matching TRBD1. The V and J ends lost 3 bases and 3 bases, in that order; junction bases with no gene match: 0. The CDR3 sequence is 14 residues long. Germline loops: CDR1 MNHEY, CDR2 SMNVEV (reference sequence). CDR3 loop: CASSLTGDTGELFF. The CDR3, as DNA: TGTGCCAGCAGTTTGACAGGGGACACCGGGGAGCTGTTTTTT.

This chain links TRBV7-6 with TRBJ2-3, with 12 nucleotides matching TRBD2. CDR3 length: 16 residues. Trimming took 4 bases from V and 4 from J; bases not matched to a gene: 6. The V gene's germline CDR1 is SGHVS and CDR2 FNYEAQ. The CDR3, as DNA: TGTGCCAGCAGCTCTCGACTAGCGGGAGTGTCAGATACGCAGTATTTT. Its translation is CASSSRLAGVSDTQYF.

V usage is TRBV10-1 and J usage is TRBJ2-2; TRBD2 matches at 9 bases. The V gene end was trimmed by 4 bases and the J gene end by 6 bases; junction bases not matched to a gene: 9. From germline, CDR1 is WNHNN and CDR2 SYGVQD (reference sequence). CDR3 length: 16 amino acids. The CDR3 DNA is TGCGCCAGCAGTGTCAGCCTAGCGGGAAATTCCGGGGAGCTGTTTTTT. Its translation: CASSVSLAGNSGELFF.

The V call is TRBV7-2, the J call TRBJ2-3; 7 bases map to TRBD1. Germline CDR1 SGHTA, CDR2 FQGNSA. The junction had 7 bases not matched to a gene; V was cut back by 2 bases and J by 2 bases. The length of the CDR3 is 16 residues. The CDR3 coding sequence is TGTGCCAGCAGCTTACAAATGGACAGGTTCACAGATACGCAGTATTTT. Its translation: CASSLQMDRFTDTQYF.

V gene TRBV29-1 combines with J gene TRBJ1-1; 11 bases are a match to TRBD1. There are 14 residues in the CDR3. V was clipped by 6 bases and J by 5 bases; unmatched bases: 8. CDR1 and CDR2 (germline): SQVTM, ANQGSEA. CDR3 residues: CSVLGQGAKTEAFF. DNA for the CDR3: TGCAGCGTCCTTGGACAGGGGGCGAAGACTGAAGCTTTCTTT.

The chain has TRBV3-1 (or the pseudogene TRBV3-2) and TRBJ1-2, with D tentatively TRBD1 (5 bases). V shed 4 bases and J shed 2 bases, with 8 bases lying between them. The CDR3 is 13 amino acids. Germline V gene data show CDR1 as LGHDT and CDR2 as YNNKEL (reference sequence). The CDR3 coding sequence is TGTGCCAGCAGCCTGACAGCCAACTATGGCTACACCTTC. Translation gives CASSLTANYGYTF.

J is TRBJ2-7 and V is TRBV4-1, with D perhaps TRBD2 (6 bases). The V and J ends lost 2 bases and 4 bases respectively, with 15 bases between them. CDR3 size: 15 residues. Per the germline V gene, CDR1 is MGHRA and CDR2 is YSYEKL. The CDR3, as DNA: TGCGCCAGCAGCCAATATTCGGGAGAAGCATACGAGCAGTACTTC. It codes for CASSQYSGEAYEQYF.

The CDR3 region has the DNA TGTGCCAGCAGAGGGACTAGCGGGACCGATGAGCAGTTCTTC. It is translated as CASRGTSGTDEQFF. J is TRBJ2-1 and V is TRBV11-2; TRBD2 matches 13 bases. This CDR3 is 14 amino acids long. The V gene's germline CDR1 is SGHAT and CDR2 FQNNGV. Germline trimming cut 6 bases from V and 8 bases from J; bases unmatched to any gene: 4.

The sample holds a few counts of this clone. J is TRBJ2-1 and V is TRBV7-9; tentatively, D is TRBD1 or TRBD2 (7 bases each). Trimming left V 0 bases short and J 5 bases short, with 17 bases between. The length of the CDR3 is 17 residues. Germline V lookup: CDR1 SEHNR, CDR2 FQNEAQ (reference sequence). CDR3 in amino acids: CASSLAPGEGADNEQFF. CDR3 DNA: TGTGCCAGCAGCTTAGCTCCCGGGGAGGGGGCGGACAATGAGCAGTTCTTC.

This clone appeared once. J is TRBJ2-7 and V is TRBV10-3; maybe TRBD2 (6 bases). Germline V gene lookup returns CDR1 ENHRY and CDR2 SYGVKD. V lost 10 bases to trimming and J lost 5 bases, with 18 bases between them. This CDR3 contains 13 residues. The CDR3 reads CATLEGPWDEQYF. CDR3 DNA: TGTGCCACCCTGGAGGGGCCCTGGGACGAGCAGTACTTC.